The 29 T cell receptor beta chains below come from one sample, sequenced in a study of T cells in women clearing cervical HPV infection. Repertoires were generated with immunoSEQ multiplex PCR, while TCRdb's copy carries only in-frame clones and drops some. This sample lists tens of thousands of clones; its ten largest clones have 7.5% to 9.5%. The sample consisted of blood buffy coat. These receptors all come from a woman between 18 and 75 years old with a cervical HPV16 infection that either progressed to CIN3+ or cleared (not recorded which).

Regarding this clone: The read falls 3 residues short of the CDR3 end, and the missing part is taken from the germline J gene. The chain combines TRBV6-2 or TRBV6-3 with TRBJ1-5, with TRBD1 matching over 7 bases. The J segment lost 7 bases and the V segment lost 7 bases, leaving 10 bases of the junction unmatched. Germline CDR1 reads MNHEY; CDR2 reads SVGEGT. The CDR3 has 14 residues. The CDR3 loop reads CASTSTGNGQPQHF. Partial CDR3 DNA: TGTGCCAGCACGTCGACAGGGAACGGGCAGCCC.

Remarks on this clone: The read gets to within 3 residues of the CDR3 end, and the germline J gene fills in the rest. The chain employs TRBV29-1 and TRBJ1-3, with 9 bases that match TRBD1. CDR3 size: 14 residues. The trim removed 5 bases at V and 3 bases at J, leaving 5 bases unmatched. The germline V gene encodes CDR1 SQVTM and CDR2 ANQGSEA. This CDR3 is CSVLDRGNGNTIYF. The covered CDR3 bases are TGCAGCGTTCTAGACAGGGGGAATGGAAACACC.

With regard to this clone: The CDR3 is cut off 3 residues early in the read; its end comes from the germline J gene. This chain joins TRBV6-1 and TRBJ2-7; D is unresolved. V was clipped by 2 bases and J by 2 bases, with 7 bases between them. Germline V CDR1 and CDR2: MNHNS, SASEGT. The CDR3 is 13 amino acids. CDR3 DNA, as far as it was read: TGTGCCAGCAGTGAAAGGCAGGCCTACGAG. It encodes CASSERQAYE. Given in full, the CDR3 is CASSERQAYEQYF.

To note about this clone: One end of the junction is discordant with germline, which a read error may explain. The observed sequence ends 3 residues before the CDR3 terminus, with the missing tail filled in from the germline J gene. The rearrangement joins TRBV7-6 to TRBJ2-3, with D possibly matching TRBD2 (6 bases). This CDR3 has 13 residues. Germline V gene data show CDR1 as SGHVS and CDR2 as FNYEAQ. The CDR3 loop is CSSSFTSNQPQYF. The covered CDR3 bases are TGTTCCAGCAGCTTTACTAGCAATCAGCCG.

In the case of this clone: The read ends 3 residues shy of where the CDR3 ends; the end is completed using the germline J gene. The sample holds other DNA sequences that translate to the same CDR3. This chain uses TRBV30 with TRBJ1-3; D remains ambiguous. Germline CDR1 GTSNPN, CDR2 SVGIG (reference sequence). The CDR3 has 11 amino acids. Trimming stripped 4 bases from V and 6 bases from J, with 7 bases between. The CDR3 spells CAWTVSNTIYF. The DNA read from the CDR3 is TGTGCCTGGACAGTCTCAAACACC.

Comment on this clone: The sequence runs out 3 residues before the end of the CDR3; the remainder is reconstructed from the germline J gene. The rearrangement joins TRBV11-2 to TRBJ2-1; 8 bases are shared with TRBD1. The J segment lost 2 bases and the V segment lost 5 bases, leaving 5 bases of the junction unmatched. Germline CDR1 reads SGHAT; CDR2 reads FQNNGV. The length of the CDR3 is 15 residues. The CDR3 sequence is CASSLGQGPYNEQFF. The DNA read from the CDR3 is TGTGCCAGCAGCCTCGGACAGGGTCCCTACAATGAG.

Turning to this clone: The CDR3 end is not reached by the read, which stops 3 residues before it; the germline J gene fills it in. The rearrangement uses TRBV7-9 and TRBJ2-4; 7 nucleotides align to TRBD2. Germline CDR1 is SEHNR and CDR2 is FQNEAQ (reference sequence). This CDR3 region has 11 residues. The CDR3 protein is CASGGEQPQYF. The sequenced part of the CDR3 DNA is TGTGCCAGCGGGGGGGAACAGCCT.

The CDR3 loop reads CSVKKGSTGYTF. The CDR3 DNA, read in part, is TGCAGCGTAAAGAAGGGGTCTACTGGC. V gene TRBV29-1 combines with J gene TRBJ1-2, with D possibly matching TRBD1 (5 bases). The missing CDR3 end, 3 residues past where the read stops, is filled in from the germline J gene. With 6 bases removed from V and 7 bases from J, the gap between germline ends came to 15 bases. The CDR3 runs to 12 residues. CDR1 is SQVTM, CDR2 ANQGSEA, per germline.

CDR3 DNA, as far as it was read: TGCAGTGCTAATCTTGGGGCCGAAGAGACC. Protein sequence: CSANLGAEET. The full CDR3 protein reads CSANLGAEETQYF. The chain recombines TRBV20-1 with TRBJ2-5, with a possible D match to TRBD1 (5 bases). The read stops 3 residues short of the end of the CDR3; the missing end is completed from the germline J gene. Trimming shortened V by 4 bases and J by 3 bases, and 12 bases separated the two germline ends. Germline CDR1 reads DFQATT; CDR2 reads SNEGSKA (reference sequence). This CDR3 region has 13 residues.

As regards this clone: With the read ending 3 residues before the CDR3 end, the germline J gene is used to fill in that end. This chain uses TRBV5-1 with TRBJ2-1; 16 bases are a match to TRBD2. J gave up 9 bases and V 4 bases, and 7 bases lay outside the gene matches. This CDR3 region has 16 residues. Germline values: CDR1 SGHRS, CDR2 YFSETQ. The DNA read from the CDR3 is TGCGCCAGCAGCCGCCAGGGACTAGCGGGAGGGCTTGAG. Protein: CASSRQGLAGGLE. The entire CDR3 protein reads CASSRQGLAGGLEQFF.

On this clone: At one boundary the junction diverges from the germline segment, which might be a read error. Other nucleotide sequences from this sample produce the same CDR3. The CDR3 spells CASSLRSGRQNTIYF. The sequenced part of the CDR3 DNA is TGTGCCAGCAGCCTCAGGTCGGGGAGGCAGAACACT. This chain links TRBV7-9 with TRBJ1-3; D not certain. The read finishes 3 residues shy of the CDR3 end, and the germline J gene is used to complete it. The CDR3 is 15 amino acids. Germline loops: CDR1 SEHNR, CDR2 FQNEAQ (reference sequence).

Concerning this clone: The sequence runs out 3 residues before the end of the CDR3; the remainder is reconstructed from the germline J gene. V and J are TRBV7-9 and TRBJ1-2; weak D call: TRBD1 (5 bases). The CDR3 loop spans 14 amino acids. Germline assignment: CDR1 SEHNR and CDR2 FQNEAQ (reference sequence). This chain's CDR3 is CASSQRDLGYDYTF. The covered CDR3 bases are TGTGCCAGCAGCCAAAGGGACTTGGGCTACGAC.

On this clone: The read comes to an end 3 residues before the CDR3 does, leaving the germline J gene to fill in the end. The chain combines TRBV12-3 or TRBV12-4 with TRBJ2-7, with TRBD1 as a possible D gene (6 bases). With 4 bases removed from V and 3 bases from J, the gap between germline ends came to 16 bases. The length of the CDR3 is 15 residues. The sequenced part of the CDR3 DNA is TGTGCCAGCAGTTCCTCCGGGACACCCAGCTACGAG. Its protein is CASSSSGTPSYE. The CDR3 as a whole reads CASSSSGTPSYEQYF.

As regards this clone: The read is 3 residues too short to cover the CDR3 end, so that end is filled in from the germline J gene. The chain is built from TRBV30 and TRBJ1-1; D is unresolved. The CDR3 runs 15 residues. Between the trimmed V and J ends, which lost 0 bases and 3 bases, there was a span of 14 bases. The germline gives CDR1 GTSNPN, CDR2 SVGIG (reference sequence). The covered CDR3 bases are TGTGCCTGGAGTGTATCTCCCACATTGGACACTGAA. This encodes CAWSVSPTLDTE. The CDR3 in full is CAWSVSPTLDTEAFF.

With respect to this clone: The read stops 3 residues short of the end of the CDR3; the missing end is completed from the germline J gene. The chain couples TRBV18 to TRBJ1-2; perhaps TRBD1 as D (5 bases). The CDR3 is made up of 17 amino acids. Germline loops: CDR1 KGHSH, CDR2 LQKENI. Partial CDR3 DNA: TGTGCCAGCTCACTCCGGGCTAGCGGGGGTATTTCCTACGAC. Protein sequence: CASSLRASGGISYD. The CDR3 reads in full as CASSLRASGGISYDYTF. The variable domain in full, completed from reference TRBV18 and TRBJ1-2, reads NAGVMQNPRHLVRRRGQEARLRCSPMKGHSHVYWYRQLPEEGLKFMVYLQKENIIDESGMPKERFSAEFPKEGPSILRIQQVVRGDSAAYFCASSLRASGGISYDYTFGSGTRLTVV.

The sequenced part of the CDR3 DNA is TGTGCCAGCAGTGCAGGAACAGCTAACTATGGC. Amino acid sequence: CASSAGTANYG. The complete CDR3 protein is CASSAGTANYGYTF. The gene calls are TRBV6-1 and TRBJ1-2; D gene uncertain. Read sequence stops 3 residues before the CDR3 end, and the germline J gene provides the missing end. The germline V and J ends were trimmed by 4 bases and 0 bases, with 9 bases remaining between them. There are 14 residues in the CDR3. Germline assignment: CDR1 MNHNS and CDR2 SASEGT.

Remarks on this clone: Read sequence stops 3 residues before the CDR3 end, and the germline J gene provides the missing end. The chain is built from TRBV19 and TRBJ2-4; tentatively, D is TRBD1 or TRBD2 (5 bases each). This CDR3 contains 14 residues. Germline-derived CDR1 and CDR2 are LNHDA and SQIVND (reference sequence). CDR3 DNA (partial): TGTGCCAGTAGGAGGCCAGGGAGTAACTATGGT. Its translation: CASRRPGSNYG. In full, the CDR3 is CASRRPGSNYGQYF.

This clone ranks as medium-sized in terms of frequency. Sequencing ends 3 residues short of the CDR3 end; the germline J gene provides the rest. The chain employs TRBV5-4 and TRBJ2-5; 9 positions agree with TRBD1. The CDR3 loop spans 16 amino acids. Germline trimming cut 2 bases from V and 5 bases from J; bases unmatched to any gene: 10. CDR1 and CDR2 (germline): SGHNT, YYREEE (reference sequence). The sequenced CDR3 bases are TGTGCCAGCAGCTTAGAGGAGGGGACAGGGTTGGAGACC. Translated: CASSLEEGTGLET. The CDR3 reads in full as CASSLEEGTGLETQYF.

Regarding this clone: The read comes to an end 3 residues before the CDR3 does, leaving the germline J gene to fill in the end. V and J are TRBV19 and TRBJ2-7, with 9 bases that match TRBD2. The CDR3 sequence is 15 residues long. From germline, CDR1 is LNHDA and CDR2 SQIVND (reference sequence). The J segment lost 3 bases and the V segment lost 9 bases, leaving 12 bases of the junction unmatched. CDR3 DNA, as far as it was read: TGTGCCAGATCGAGGCGGGAGGGTGGGTGCTACGAG. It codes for CARSRREGGCYE. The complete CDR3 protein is CARSRREGGCYEQYF.

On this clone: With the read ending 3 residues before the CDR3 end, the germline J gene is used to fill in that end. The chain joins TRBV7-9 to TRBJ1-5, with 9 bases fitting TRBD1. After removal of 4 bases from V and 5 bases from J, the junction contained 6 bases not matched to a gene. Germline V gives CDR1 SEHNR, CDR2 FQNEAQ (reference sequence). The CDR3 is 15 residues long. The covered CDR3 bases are TGTGCCAGCAGCTGGGACAGGGAAGGGCATCAGCCC. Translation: CASSWDREGHQP. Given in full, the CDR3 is CASSWDREGHQPQHF.

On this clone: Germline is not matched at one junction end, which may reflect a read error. Partial CDR3 DNA: TGTGCCAGCATCTTAATCAGGTTCACCTACGAG. Protein: CASILIRFTYE. The whole CDR3 protein reads CASILIRFTYEQYF. The chain employs TRBV11-2 and TRBJ2-7; unclear D gene. The read ends 3 residues shy of where the CDR3 ends; the end is completed using the germline J gene. The germline V gene has CDR1 SGHAT and CDR2 FQNNGV. This CDR3 contains 14 residues.

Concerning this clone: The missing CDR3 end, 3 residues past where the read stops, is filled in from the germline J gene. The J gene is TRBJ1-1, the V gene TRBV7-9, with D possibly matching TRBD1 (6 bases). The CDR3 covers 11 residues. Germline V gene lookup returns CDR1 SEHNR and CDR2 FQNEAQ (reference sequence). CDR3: CASGVGRGAFF. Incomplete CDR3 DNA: TGTGCCAGCGGTGTAGGGAGGGGG.

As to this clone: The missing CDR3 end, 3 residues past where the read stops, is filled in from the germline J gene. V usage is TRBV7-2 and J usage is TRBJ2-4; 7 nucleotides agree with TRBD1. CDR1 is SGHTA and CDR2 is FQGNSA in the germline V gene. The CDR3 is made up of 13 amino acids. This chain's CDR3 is CASSPGQTYGQYF. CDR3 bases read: TGTGCCAGCAGCCCGGGACAGACCTATGGT. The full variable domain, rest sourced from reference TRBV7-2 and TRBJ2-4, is GAGVSQSPSNKVTEKGKDVELRCDPISGHTALYWYRQSLGQGLEFLIYFQGNSAPDKSGLPSDRFSAERTGGSVSTLTIQRTQQEDSAVYLCASSPGQTYGQYFGAGTRLSVL.

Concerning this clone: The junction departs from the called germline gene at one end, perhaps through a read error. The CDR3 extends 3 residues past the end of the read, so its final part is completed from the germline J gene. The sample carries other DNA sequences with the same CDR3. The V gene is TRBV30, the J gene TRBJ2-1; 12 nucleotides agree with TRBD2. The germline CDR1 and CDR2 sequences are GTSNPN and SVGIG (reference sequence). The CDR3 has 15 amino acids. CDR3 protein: CAWSGLAGSYNEQFF. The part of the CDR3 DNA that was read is TGTGCTTGGAGTGGACTAGCGGGGTCCTACAATGAG.

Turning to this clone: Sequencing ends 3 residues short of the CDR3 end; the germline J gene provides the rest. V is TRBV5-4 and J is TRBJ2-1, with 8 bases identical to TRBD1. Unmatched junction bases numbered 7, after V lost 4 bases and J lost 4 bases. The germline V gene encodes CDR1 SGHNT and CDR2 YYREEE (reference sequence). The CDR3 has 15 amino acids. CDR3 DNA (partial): TGTGCCAGCAGCCGCGACAGGGGTCTGTACAATGAG. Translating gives CASSRDRGLYNE. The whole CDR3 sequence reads CASSRDRGLYNEQFF.

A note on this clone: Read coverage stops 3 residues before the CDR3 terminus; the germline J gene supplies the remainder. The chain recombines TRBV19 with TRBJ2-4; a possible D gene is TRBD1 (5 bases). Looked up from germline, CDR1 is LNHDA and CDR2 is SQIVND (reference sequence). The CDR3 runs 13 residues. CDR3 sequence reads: CASSLQANYGQYF. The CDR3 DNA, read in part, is TGTGCCAGTAGTCTACAGGCTAACTATGGT.

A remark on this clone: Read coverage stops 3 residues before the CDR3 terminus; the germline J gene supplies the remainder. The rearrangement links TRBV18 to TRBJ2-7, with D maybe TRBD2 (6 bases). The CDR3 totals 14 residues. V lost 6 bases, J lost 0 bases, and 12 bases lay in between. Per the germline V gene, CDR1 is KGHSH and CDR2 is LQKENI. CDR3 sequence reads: CASSPGLSSYEQYF. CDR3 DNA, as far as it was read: TGTGCCAGCTCTCCGGGACTTTCCTCCTACGAG.

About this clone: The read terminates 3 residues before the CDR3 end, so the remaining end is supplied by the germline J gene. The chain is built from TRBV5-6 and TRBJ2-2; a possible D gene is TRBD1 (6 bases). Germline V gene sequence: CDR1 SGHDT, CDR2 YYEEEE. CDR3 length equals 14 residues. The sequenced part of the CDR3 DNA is TGTGCCAGCAGCTTAAGGGGGATTAATTCACCG. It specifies CASSLRGINSP. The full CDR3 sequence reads CASSLRGINSPLFF.

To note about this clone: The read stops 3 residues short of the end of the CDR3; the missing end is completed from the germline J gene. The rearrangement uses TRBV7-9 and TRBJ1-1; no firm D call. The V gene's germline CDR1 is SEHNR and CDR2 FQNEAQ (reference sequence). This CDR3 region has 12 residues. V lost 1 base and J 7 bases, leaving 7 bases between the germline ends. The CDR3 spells CASSLEHSEAFF. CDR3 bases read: TGTGCCAGCAGCTTAGAGCACAGTGAA. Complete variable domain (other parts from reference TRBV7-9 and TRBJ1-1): DTGVSQNPRHKITKRGQNVTFRCDPISEHNRLYWYRQTLGQGPEFLTYFQNEAQLEKSRLLSDRFSAERPKGSFSTLEIQRTEQGDSAMYLCASSLEHSEAFFGQGTRLTVV.